Below are 24 T cell receptor beta chains sequenced from a single sample in a study of shared clonotypes between healthy human individuals. Clones were read by immunoSEQ multiplex PCR, and TCRdb kept only the in-frame ones, dropping some. In the table there are about 100,000 clones, around 47% of which are singletons. The sequenced material came from PBMCs. The receptors shown here come from a woman aged 40-49 years in good health. Some clones in this sample may be carry-over from other donors' samples.

The rearrangement uses TRBV4-1 and TRBJ2-1; D is unresolved. V lost 4 bases, J lost 8 bases, and 12 bases lay in between. CDR1 is MGHRA and CDR2 is YSYEKL in the germline V gene. The CDR3 is made up of 13 amino acids. As DNA, the CDR3 is TGCGCCAGCAGCCTTATTCACCCATATGAGCAGTTCTTC. Its translation: CASSLIHPYEQFF.

The V and J genes are TRBV5-1 and TRBJ2-7; no definite D call. The CDR3 covers 15 residues. V was clipped by 4 bases and J by 6 bases, with 20 bases between them. CDR1 and CDR2 from the germline V gene are SGHRS and YFSETQ. In DNA, the CDR3 is TGCGCCAGCAGCCCCTCGATAGGGCCTAGGGCCGAGCAGTACTTC. Protein: CASSPSIGPRAEQYF. Filled out from reference TRBV5-1 and TRBJ2-7, the complete variable domain reads KAGVTQTPRYLIKTRGQQVTLSCSPISGHRSVSWYQQTPGQGLQFLFEYFSETQRNKGNFPGRFSGRQFSNSRSEMNVSTLELGDSALYLCASSPSIGPRAEQYFGPGTRLTVT.

This chain links TRBV11-2 with TRBJ2-7, with D hard to call. The CDR3 spans 12 residues. Germline CDR1 SGHAT, CDR2 FQNNGV. Trimming removed 4 bases at V and 3 bases at J, with 7 bases between. The CDR3 nucleotides are TGTGCCAGCAGCTCCCAATACTACGAGCAGTACTTC. Protein product: CASSSQYYEQYF.

The chain carries TRBV29-1 and TRBJ2-5; D not resolved. The J call may not be correct, given that the DNA end is closer to TRBJ2-7. The CDR3 is 13 residues long. Germline values: CDR1 SQVTM, CDR2 ANQGSEA. DNA for the CDR3: TGCAGCGTTGACACCGACGGGCGGTACGAGCAGTACTTC. This encodes CSVDTDGRYEQYF.

Comment on this clone: It may be a read error: a sequence one base away is much more abundant. This CDR3 is also generated by other DNA sequences in the sample. The V gene is TRBV27, the J gene TRBJ2-1; no definite D call. The V gene's germline CDR1 is MNHEY and CDR2 SMNVEV (reference sequence). Trimming removed 2 bases at V and 0 bases at J, with 20 bases between. This CDR3 has 19 residues. CDR3 residues: CASSLGGIQLLSSYNEQFF. In nucleotides, the CDR3 is TGTGCCAGCAGTTTAGGCGGTATCCAACTTTTAAGCTCCTACAATGAGCAGTTCTTC.

This clone was observed many times. This chain uses TRBV18 with TRBJ2-7; the D call may be TRBD1 or TRBD2 (5 bases each). Germline V lookup: CDR1 KGHSH, CDR2 LQKENI. The V end lost 1 base, the J end lost 0 bases, and 7 bases lay between the germline ends. The CDR3 covers 14 residues. CDR3 DNA sequence: TGTGCCAGCTCACCACGAGGGGACTCCTACGAGCAGTACTTC. Translation: CASSPRGDSYEQYF.

This clone was found a few times. V and J are TRBV6-6 and TRBJ2-7, with TRBD1 as a possible D gene (5 bases). The length of the CDR3 is 14 residues. Trimming left V 5 bases short and J 6 bases short, with 17 bases between. Germline V CDR1 and CDR2: MNHNY, SVGAGI (reference sequence). CDR3 DNA: TGTGCCAGCAGTGACAAGGGGTCCCCCTCCGAGCAGTACTTC. Its protein product is CASSDKGSPSEQYF.

The V and J genes are TRBV15 and TRBJ2-5, with 8 positions matching TRBD2. The J call may be in error: the DNA end matches TRBJ2-7 better. The CDR3 totals 19 residues. Germline-derived CDR1 and CDR2 are LNHNV and YYDKDF (reference sequence). The CDR3 region has the DNA TGTGCCACCAGCAGAGATGGCGGGAGGCTAGCGGACCTAACCTACGAGCAGTACTTC. Amino acid sequence: CATSRDGGRLADLTYEQYF.

The chain employs TRBV7-3 and TRBJ1-1; no clear D. The CDR3 is 13 residues long. Germline values: CDR1 SGHTA, CDR2 FQGTGA. V lost 5 bases and J 1 base, leaving 8 bases between the germline ends. The CDR3 coding sequence is TGTGCCAGCAGCCAACGACAGAACACTGAAGCTTTCTTT. This gives the protein CASSQRQNTEAFF.

Here the CDR3 reads CASSQEGLASPGELFF. CDR3 DNA sequence: TGCGCCAGCAGCCAAGAGGGACTAGCGTCCCCCGGGGAGCTGTTTTTT. V is TRBV4-3 and J is TRBJ2-2; TRBD2 agrees at 10 bases. The length of the CDR3 is 16 residues. Losses at the gene ends were 0 bases for V and 6 bases for J; bases not matched to a gene: 4. The germline V gene has CDR1 LGHNA and CDR2 YSLEER.

The rearrangement uses TRBV30 and TRBJ2-7; 11 nucleotides match TRBD1. Per the germline V gene, CDR1 is GTSNPN and CDR2 is SVGIG (reference sequence). The junction had 6 bases not matched to a gene; V was cut back by 1 base and J by 1 base. This CDR3 has 16 amino acids. CDR3 nucleotide sequence: TGTGCCTGGAGTGGGACAGGGGGCTTCGGGTCCTACGAGCAGTACTTC. Protein product: CAWSGTGGFGSYEQYF.

Of note for this clone: The same CDR3 can be traced to other DNA sequences in this sample. V gene TRBV30 combines with J gene TRBJ2-7; unclear D gene. Germline loops: CDR1 GTSNPN, CDR2 SVGIG (reference sequence). V lost 2 bases to trimming and J lost 3 bases, with 5 bases between them. The CDR3 contains 11 residues. CDR3 coding DNA: TGTGCCTGGAGTCCCGGCTACGAGCAGTACTTC. It codes for CAWSPGYEQYF.

This clone was counted ten times or more. V gene TRBV11-2 combines with J gene TRBJ2-1; 7 bases fit TRBD2. This CDR3 region has 12 residues. Germline lookup yields CDR1 SGHAT and CDR2 FQNNGV. V gave up 5 bases and J gave up 12 bases; unmatched junction bases: 7. This CDR3 is CASSPGGTRQFF. The CDR3 DNA is TGTGCCAGCAGCCCCGGGGGGACCCGGCAGTTCTTC.

Many counts were recorded for this clone. Other DNA sequences in the same sample also yield this CDR3. This rearrangement joins TRBV7-2 to TRBJ1-2, with no clear D. The CDR3 is 12 amino acids. Trimming removed 2 bases at V and 4 bases at J, with 5 bases between. From germline, CDR1 is SGHTA and CDR2 FQGNSA. CDR3 in amino acids: CASSLLGYGYTF. As DNA, the CDR3 is TGTGCCAGCAGCTTATTAGGCTATGGCTACACCTTC.

In its sample, this clone was seen a few times. Given a much more abundant clone one base away, this may be a read error. The chain couples TRBV28 to TRBJ2-7; 12 bases map to TRBD2. This CDR3 has 16 residues. V lost 4 bases and J lost 9; bases outside the gene matches: 13. Per germline, CDR1 MDHEN and CDR2 SYDVKM. CDR3 DNA: TGTGCCAGCAGTTCTCCCTCACTAGCGGGAGGCGACGGGCAGTACTTC. Translation gives CASSSPSLAGGDGQYF.

The gene calls are TRBV2 and TRBJ2-7; the match to TRBD1 covers 10 bases. The germline CDR1 and CDR2 sequences are SNHLY and FYNNEI. CDR3 length: 13 amino acids. Losses at the gene ends were 8 bases for V and 7 bases for J; bases not matched to a gene: 8. CDR3 DNA sequence: TGTGCCAGCGGTAGACAGGGGGCAGGAGAGCAGTACTTC. It specifies CASGRQGAGEQYF.

CDR3 amino acids: CASSLTTGSGELFF. The CDR3 DNA reads as TGTGCCAGCAGCTTAACGACAGGGTCCGGGGAGCTGTTTTTT. The chain recombines TRBV7-9 with TRBJ2-2; TRBD1 aligns across 7 bases. J was trimmed by 6 bases and V by 2 bases; bases with no gene match: 3. Germline V gene sequence: CDR1 SEHNR, CDR2 FQNEAQ (reference sequence). This CDR3 is 14 amino acids long.

The chain is built from TRBV5-5 and TRBJ1-2; D remains ambiguous. CDR1 and CDR2 (germline): SGHKS, YYEKEE (reference sequence). This CDR3 spans 12 amino acids. V dropped 1 base and J dropped 6 bases, with 7 bases sitting between them. CDR3 coding DNA: TGTGCCAGCAGCTTGTGGCAGAATGGCTACACCTTC. It yields the protein CASSLWQNGYTF.

This clone was counted between two and nine times. V usage is TRBV11-2 and J usage is TRBJ1-2; D unclear. CDR1 and CDR2 (germline): SGHAT, FQNNGV. The V end was cut by 0 bases, the J end by 2 bases, with 10 bases between. The CDR3 totals 15 residues. CDR3 sequence reads: CASSLEPGGNYGYTF. The CDR3 bases are TGTGCCAGCAGCTTAGAGCCGGGCGGCAACTATGGCTACACCTTC.

This clone occurred a few times. CDR3 bases: TGCGCCAGCAGCCAGGCGGGAGGCTTCAATGAGCAGTTCTTC. This codes for CASSQAGGFNEQFF. V is TRBV4-3 and J is TRBJ2-1; 8 nucleotides align to TRBD2. Germline CDR1 LGHNA, CDR2 YSLEER. Trimming cost V 3 bases and J 6 bases; bases outside gene matches: 4. The CDR3 is made up of 14 amino acids.

This clone was picked up many times. This sequence joins TRBV2 and TRBJ1-1; D gene ambiguous. The CDR3 loop spans 14 amino acids. From germline, CDR1 is SNHLY and CDR2 FYNNEI. V was pared by 5 bases and J by 1 base, with 11 bases between. The CDR3: CASSSRRQNTEAFF. CDR3 DNA: TGTGCCAGCAGTTCACGGAGGCAGAACACTGAAGCTTTCTTT.

This clone was observed once. The chain combines TRBV5-1 with TRBJ1-2; possibly TRBD1 for D (6 bases). This CDR3 is built from 15 residues. V was cut by 2 bases and J by 0 bases, with 11 bases left in between. CDR1 is SGHRS, CDR2 YFSETQ, per germline. The CDR3 DNA sequence: TGCGCCAGCAGCTTCGACGGACAGCCTAACTATGGCTACACCTTC. This sequence encodes CASSFDGQPNYGYTF.

The V and J genes are TRBV9 and TRBJ2-1, with D hard to call. CDR3 length: 15 residues. Trimming stripped 0 bases from V and 3 bases from J, with 10 bases between. Germline assignment: CDR1 SGDLS and CDR2 YYNGEE. The CDR3 is CASSVVAAVYNEQFF. The CDR3 DNA sequence: TGTGCCAGCAGCGTAGTTGCGGCGGTCTACAATGAGCAGTTCTTC. The whole variable domain, filled in from reference TRBV9 and TRBJ2-1, reads DSGVTQTPKHLITATGQRVTLRCSPRSGDLSVYWYQQSLDQGLQFLIQYYNGEERAKGNILERFSAQQFPDLHSELNLSSLELGDSALYFCASSVVAAVYNEQFFGPGTRLTVL.

The chain joins TRBV28 to TRBJ2-1, with 9 nucleotides matching TRBD2. Trimming at V came to 7 bases and at J to 0 bases, leaving 10 bases not matched to a gene. Germline V gives CDR1 MDHEN, CDR2 SYDVKM. This CDR3 contains 17 residues. The DNA for the CDR3 is TGTGCCAGCACTAGTAGCGGGAGCCAACGCTCCTACAATGAGCAGTTCTTC. Translated, it gives CASTSSGSQRSYNEQFF. Combining the CDR3 with reference TRBV28 and TRBJ2-1 gives the whole variable domain DVKVTQSSRYLVKRTGEKVFLECVQDMDHENMFWYRQDPGLGLRLIYFSYDVKMKEKGDIPEGYSVSREKKERFSLILESASTNQTSMYLCASTSSGSQRSYNEQFFGPGTRLTVL.